One sample yielded the 2 T cell receptor beta chains listed below, sequenced in a study of Ad26.COV2.S vaccination and SARS-CoV-2 variants. As for treatment: over 15 received Ad26.COV2.S at low or high dose, single or two shots; several received placebo; per-sample allocation not given. Sample collection was performed on day 63 after the first vaccine or placebo injection. Here immunoSEQ multiplex PCR was the method, and the copy in TCRdb shows in-frame clones only, minus some. The repertoire holds more than 300,000 clones, with roughly 84% as singletons. The starting material was peripheral blood, obtained in a trial of Ad26.COV2.S vaccine versus placebo. The receptors come from a person aged 18-60 years who received the Ad26.COV2.S COVID-19 vaccine or a placebo.

This clone was counted only a few times. The V call is TRBV2, the J call TRBJ1-2, with D uncertain. The germline gives CDR1 SNHLY, CDR2 FYNNEI. V was pared by 7 bases and J by 1 base, with 7 bases between. This CDR3 has 12 amino acids. CDR3 DNA sequence: TGTGCCAGCACCCCCAATAACTATGGCTACACCTTC. Translated, it gives CASTPNNYGYTF.

This chain joins TRBV1 and TRBJ2-1; TRBD2, the D gene given by the table, was not confirmed from the DNA. TRBV1 is marked as a pseudogene. This CDR3 spans 18 amino acids. The CDR3 spells CTSSQDLAGGSRYNEQFF. For the CDR3, the DNA is TGCACCAGCAGCCAAGATCTAGCGGGGGGGAGTCGGTACAATGAGCAGTTCTTC.